This T cell receptor beta chain was profiled in a study of blood T cell repertoires in COVID-19. Study summary: Sites across the United States, Italy and Spain contributed samples from acute and convalescent COVID-19. The analysed material was cDNA or gDNA that came from T cells, B-cell-depleted T cells, or PBMCs.

This CDR3 contains 15 residues. Germline values: CDR1 MNHNS, CDR2 SASEGT. Regarding this clone: The junction shows a germline mismatch at one end, possibly a read error.

Per the original data handling: Reference gene primer amplification yielded estimated nucleated cell counts. The data were produced by immunoSEQ multiplex PCR, yet TCRdb's version contains in-frame clones alone and is incomplete. The V and J calls and clone size come from that table; D and trimming were worked out from the DNA. The sample lists around 250,000 clones, around 85% occurring once. The V and J genes are TRBV6-1 and TRBJ1-2; TRBD1 is a possible D gene (5 bases). The receptor comes from a man in his fifties or sixties with acute or convalescent COVID-19. The sequencing sample was made of peripheral blood. CDR3 coding DNA: TGTGCCAGCAGCGAAGATGGGGCCTCTTGGGATGGCTACACCTTC. It specifies CASSEDGASWDGYTF.